This TCR beta chain was obtained from a study of T-cell memory formation after mild COVID-19. Overall study findings and caveats: Chiefly within CM and EM were the contracting CD4+ clones; CD8+ ones were within EMRA. Whether second-wave clones peaking at day 37 were SARS-CoV-2 specific went unconfirmed. Pre-infection memory already had some responding clones, implying cross-reactive memory joined. Later expanders leaned CD4+, whereas clones that contracted between day 15 and 85 were balanced CD4/CD8.

This CDR3 has 14 residues. V lost 8 bases and J 2 bases, leaving 12 bases between the germline ends. Germline-derived CDR1 and CDR2 are SEHNR and FQNEAQ (reference sequence). This clonotype was counted ten times or more. Its antigen is unidentified. One entry per CDR3 protein results from TCRdb running MiXCR on the 5' RACE reads. Counted here are tens of thousands of distinct CDR3 sequences, less than 15% occurring once; the ten biggest clones make up approximately 23%. The source of this sequence is a man aged 18 to 30 who had mild COVID-19 (a few samples of this study predate the infection). Cell type and time point are not known. The sample taken for sequencing was PBMCs or a T cell subset sorted from them (not recorded which). J is TRBJ2-2 and V is TRBV7-9; D possibly corresponds to TRBD1 (5 bases). The CDR3 region is CASFPDSNTGELFF. The CDR3, as DNA: TGTGCCAGCTTCCCAGACAGTAACACCGGGGAGCTGTTTTTT. Together with reference TRBV7-9 and TRBJ2-2, the CDR3 gives the full variable domain: DTGVSQNPRHKITKRGQNVTFRCDPISEHNRLYWYRQTLGQGPEFLTYFQNEAQLEKSRLLSDRFSAERPKGSFSTLEIQRTEQGDSAMYLCASFPDSNTGELFFGEGSRLTVL.